This TCR beta chain was obtained from a study of cytomegalovirus exposure and HLA in healthy donors. Sequenced by immunoSEQ multiplex PCR; TCRdb stores in-frame clones only, minus some. This sample yields roughly 70,000 clones, of which roughly 96% are seen a single time; 2% to 2.5% belongs to the top ten. The donors formed part of the roughly 120-subject validation cohort, distinct from the roughly 670-subject first cohort. The receptor's source is a man aged 18 to 29 in good health and CMV-seronegative. Specimen: PBMCs.

CDR3 region: CASSPPDRPYGYTF. Written as DNA, the CDR3 is TGTGCCAGCTCACCACCAGACAGACCTTATGGCTACACCTTC. The genes are TRBV18 and TRBJ1-2, with a tentative D call TRBD1 (5 bases). CDR1 and CDR2 (germline): KGHSH, LQKENI. V was pared by 0 bases and J by 5 bases, with 10 bases between. The CDR3 has 14 amino acids.